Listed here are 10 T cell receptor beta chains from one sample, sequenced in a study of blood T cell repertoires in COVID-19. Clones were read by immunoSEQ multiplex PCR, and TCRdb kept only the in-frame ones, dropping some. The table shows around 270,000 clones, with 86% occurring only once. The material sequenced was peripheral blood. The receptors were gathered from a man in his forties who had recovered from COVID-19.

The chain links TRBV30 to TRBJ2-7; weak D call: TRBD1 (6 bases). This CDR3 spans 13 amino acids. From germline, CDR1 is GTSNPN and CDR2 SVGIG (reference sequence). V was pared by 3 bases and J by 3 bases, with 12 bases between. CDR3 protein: CAWRAGVVYEQYF. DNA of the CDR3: TGTGCCTGGAGAGCAGGGGTGGTCTACGAGCAGTACTTC.

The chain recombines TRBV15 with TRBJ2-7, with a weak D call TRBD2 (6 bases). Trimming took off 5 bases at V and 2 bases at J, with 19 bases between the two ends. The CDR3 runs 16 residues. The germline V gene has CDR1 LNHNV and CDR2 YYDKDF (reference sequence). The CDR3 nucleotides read TGTGCCACCAGCGGGAGGTTCCGGGTCGATACCTACGAGCAGTACTTC. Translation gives CATSGRFRVDTYEQYF.

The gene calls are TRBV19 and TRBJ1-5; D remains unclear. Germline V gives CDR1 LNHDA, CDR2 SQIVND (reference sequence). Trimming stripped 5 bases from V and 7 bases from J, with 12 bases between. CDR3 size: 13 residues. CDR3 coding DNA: TGTGCCAGTAGTGAGGGTCAAGGGCAGCCCCAGCATTTT. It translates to CASSEGQGQPQHF.

The CDR3 DNA is TGTGCCAGCAGTGACCCGGTCCTCGGGCAGTACTTC. It yields the protein CASSDPVLGQYF. The chain is built from TRBV2 and TRBJ2-7, with D unclear. The CDR3 spans 12 residues. With 3 bases removed from V and 9 bases from J, the gap between germline ends came to 12 bases. Looked up from germline, CDR1 is SNHLY and CDR2 is FYNNEI.

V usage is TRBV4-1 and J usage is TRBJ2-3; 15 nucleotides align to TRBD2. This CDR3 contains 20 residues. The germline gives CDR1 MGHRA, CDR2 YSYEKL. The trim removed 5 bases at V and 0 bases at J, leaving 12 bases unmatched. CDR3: CASSGLSGLAGGTSTDTQYF. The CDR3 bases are TGCGCCAGCAGCGGACTTTCGGGACTAGCGGGGGGAACTAGCACAGATACGCAGTATTTT.

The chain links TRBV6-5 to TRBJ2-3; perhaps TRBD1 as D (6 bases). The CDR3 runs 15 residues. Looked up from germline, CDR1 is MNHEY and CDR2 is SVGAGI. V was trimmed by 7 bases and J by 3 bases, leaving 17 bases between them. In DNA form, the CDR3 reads TGTGCCAGCACCTCCCGCGCGACAGGAACAGATACGCAGTATTTT. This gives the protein CASTSRATGTDTQYF.

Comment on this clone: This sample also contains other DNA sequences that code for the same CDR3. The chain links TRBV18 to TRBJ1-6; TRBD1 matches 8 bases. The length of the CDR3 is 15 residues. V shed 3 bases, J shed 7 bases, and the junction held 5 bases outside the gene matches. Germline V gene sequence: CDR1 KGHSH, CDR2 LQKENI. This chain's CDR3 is CASSPLTGDNSPLHF. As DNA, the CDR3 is TGTGCCAGCTCACCCTTGACAGGGGACAATTCACCCCTCCACTTT.

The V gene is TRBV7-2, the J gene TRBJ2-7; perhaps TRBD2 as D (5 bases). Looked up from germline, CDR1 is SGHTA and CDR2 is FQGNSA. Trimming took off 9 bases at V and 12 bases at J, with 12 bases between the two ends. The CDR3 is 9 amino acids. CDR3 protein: CARRELRYF. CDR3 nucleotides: TGTGCCAGGAGGGAGCTTCGGTACTTC.

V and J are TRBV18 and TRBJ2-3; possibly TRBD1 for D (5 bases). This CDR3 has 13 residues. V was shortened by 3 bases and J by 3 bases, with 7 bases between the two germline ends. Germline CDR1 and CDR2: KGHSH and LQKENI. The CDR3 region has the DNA TGTGCCAGCTCACCCAGGACAACAGATACGCAGTATTTT. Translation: CASSPRTTDTQYF.

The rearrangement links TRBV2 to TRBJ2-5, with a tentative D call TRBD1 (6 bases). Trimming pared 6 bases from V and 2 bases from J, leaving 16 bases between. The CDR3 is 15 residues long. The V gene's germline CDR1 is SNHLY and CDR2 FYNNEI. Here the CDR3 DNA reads TGTGCCAGCAGCGTTGGACAGCAATCACAAGAGACCCAGTACTTC. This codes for CASSVGQQSQETQYF.